Listed below are T cell receptor beta chains from one sample, sequenced in a study of blood T cell repertoires in COVID-19. The protocol was immunoSEQ multiplex PCR, while the TCRdb copy is restricted to in-frame clones and leaves out a portion. The sample holds 50,000 to 75,000 clones, roughly 91% seen once. The sample consisted of peripheral blood. These receptors all stem from a man aged 55 to 70 with acute or convalescent COVID-19. CDR3s leave out the opening cysteine and the closing phenylalanine or tryptophan. The D gene is left open where the match is weak.

CDR3 protein	D gene	V gene	J gene
ASSVATLAGRGTGELF	TRBD2	TRBV9	TRBJ2-2
ASSRTGDGYT	TRBD1	TRBV27	TRBJ1-2
ASSQERGSYGYT	-	TRBV4-2	TRBJ1-2
ASKRTGGRTEAF	TRBD1	TRBV2	TRBJ1-1
SVTTVQGGTQY	-	TRBV29-1	TRBJ2-3
ASSRPGEGCNSPLH	-	TRBV10-1	TRBJ1-6
ASSIWATGREQY	-	TRBV19	TRBJ2-7
ASSQDRGYYNEQF	TRBD1	TRBV3-1/TRBV3-2	TRBJ2-1
ASSQDLRGRRNSPLH	TRBD1	TRBV14	TRBJ1-6
ASSLGQGATGELF	TRBD1	TRBV11-2	TRBJ2-2
ASSFGWNSPLH	-	TRBV12-3/TRBV12-4	TRBJ1-6
ASSRSRYEQY	-	TRBV21-1	TRBJ2-7
ASSPSTDTQY	-	TRBV13	TRBJ2-3
ASSEARAGGRETQY	TRBD2	TRBV2	TRBJ2-5
ASSFLAEAF	-	TRBV7-9	TRBJ1-1
ASSITGDGELF	-	TRBV6-5	TRBJ2-2
ASSLGRGGNEKLF	-	TRBV14	TRBJ1-4
ASSLRAGFSYEQY	-	TRBV7-8	TRBJ2-7
ASSRDREAPLNYGYT	TRBD1	TRBV18	TRBJ1-2
ASSLEGLGYEQY	-	TRBV5-1	TRBJ2-7
ATSRVKGVDTGELF	-	TRBV15	TRBJ2-2
AWSVREGGYT	-	TRBV30	TRBJ1-2
AISVSGSNEAF	-	TRBV10-3	TRBJ1-1
ASSPPYGGNTIY	-	TRBV18	TRBJ1-3
ASSLQQGVGYT	-	TRBV6-5	TRBJ1-2
ATSPPSGSEAF	-	TRBV15	TRBJ1-1
ASSTDRVYQPQH	TRBD1	TRBV6-6	TRBJ1-5
ASSRRGGNTEAF	-	TRBV27	TRBJ1-1
ASSRRTGKYEQY	TRBD1	TRBV7-9	TRBJ2-7
AVLRPRQGGPDTQY	TRBD1	TRBV10-3	TRBJ2-3
ASSRAGGPGNTIY	-	TRBV3-1/TRBV3-2	TRBJ1-3
ASSATSGAPGELF	TRBD2	TRBV6-5	TRBJ2-2
ASSSEGIAGGYT	-	TRBV2	TRBJ1-2
ASSPLDRDYEQY	TRBD1	TRBV27	TRBJ2-7
ASSPGGAYGYT	TRBD1	TRBV7-8	TRBJ1-2
ASSLWGGGGIAKNIQY	-	TRBV5-4	TRBJ2-4
AWSRRTEAF	-	TRBV30	TRBJ1-1
ASSPTANNEKLF	-	TRBV18	TRBJ1-4
ASSERQPNFEKLF	-	TRBV2	TRBJ1-4
ASRRQAYSGNTIY	-	TRBV19	TRBJ1-3
SVEYEGATIYEQY	-	TRBV29-1	TRBJ2-7
ASSFLGVSYEQY	-	TRBV5-5	TRBJ2-7